The 25 T cell receptor beta chains below all came from one sample that was sequenced in a study of T cells in Graves' hyperthyroidism and ophthalmopathy. The CDR3 regions of TCR beta were amplified from RNA transcripts. During a first-round RT-PCR of the TCR CDR3, the HTBI primer set was used. TCRdb independently ran MiXCR on the multiplex PCR reads; one entry per CDR3 protein. The sample carries over 450,000 distinct CDR3 sequences, roughly 18% recorded once. The sample taken for sequencing was blood. The source of these receptors is a woman under 30 with Graves' ophthalmopathy.

This clonotype was counted ten times or more. CDR3 residues: CSARVFRDSYGYTF. CDR3 DNA: TGCAGTGCTAGAGTTTTCCGGGACAGCTATGGCTACACCTTC. The chain recombines TRBV20-1 with TRBJ1-2; 7 nucleotides align to TRBD1. The trim removed 1 base at V and 4 bases at J, leaving 6 bases unmatched. Germline values: CDR1 DFQATT, CDR2 SNEGSKA (reference sequence). This CDR3 is 14 amino acids long.

This clonotype showed up just a few times. V gene TRBV7-2 combines with J gene TRBJ2-3; tentative D call: TRBD2 (5 bases). The CDR3 is made up of 15 amino acids. Germline V gene data show CDR1 as SGHTA and CDR2 as FQGNSA. V lost 5 bases, J lost 3 bases, and 15 bases lay in between. CDR3 region: CASSRGRPGTDTQYF. CDR3 nucleotides: TGTGCCAGCAGCCGGGGTCGTCCGGGGACAGATACGCAGTATTTT.

This clonotype was counted between two and nine times. V gene TRBV9 combines with J gene TRBJ1-4, with D uncertain. This CDR3 is 14 amino acids long. Looked up from germline, CDR1 is SGDLS and CDR2 is YYNGEE. V was cut by 2 bases and J by 7 bases, with 12 bases left in between. The CDR3 DNA reads TGTGCCAGCAGCGTGTGGGATAATGGTGAAAAACTGTTTTTT. Translating gives CASSVWDNGEKLFF.

This clonotype was detected many times. The chain combines TRBV7-2 with TRBJ2-7; D might be TRBD1 (7 bases). With 0 bases removed from V and 6 bases from J, the gap between germline ends came to 12 bases. This CDR3 spans 14 amino acids. Germline CDR1 and CDR2: SGHTA and FQGNSA. The CDR3 DNA follows: TGTGCCAGCAGCTTAGCCAGGGGGGAATTCGAGCAGTACTTC. Its translation: CASSLARGEFEQYF.

This clonotype was counted at least ten times. This chain connects TRBV20-1 to TRBJ1-1; D perhaps matches TRBD1 (6 bases). This CDR3 has 14 amino acids. Germline assignment: CDR1 DFQATT and CDR2 SNEGSKA (reference sequence). Trimming left V 5 bases short and J 2 bases short, with 15 bases between. The CDR3 region is CSALNRRGNTEAFF. The CDR3 DNA reads as TGCAGTGCTTTAAATCGCAGGGGAAACACTGAAGCTTTCTTT.

This clonotype has ten or more counts. The chain has TRBV11-2 and TRBJ2-7; D unclear. In germline, CDR1 is SGHAT, CDR2 FQNNGV. The CDR3 has 14 residues. V shed 5 bases and J shed 2 bases, with 13 bases lying between them. Here the CDR3 DNA reads TGTGCCAGCAGCCTAGGAGAAGCCACCTACGAGCAGTACTTC. Residues: CASSLGEATYEQYF.

This clonotype was recorded at least ten times. DNA for the CDR3: TGTGCCAGCAGCCAATACAGGGGTTCACCCCTCCACTTT. Translating it yields CASSQYRGSPLHF. This sequence joins TRBV3-1 and TRBJ1-6; 7 bases agree with TRBD1. V trimming: 2 bases; J trimming: 9 bases; junction bases outside the gene matches: 1. Germline V gene lookup returns CDR1 LGHDT and CDR2 YNNKEL (reference sequence). This CDR3 has 13 amino acids.

Many counts were recorded for this clonotype. This chain joins TRBV18 and TRBJ1-1; D ambiguous. Trimming removed 2 bases from V and 4 bases from J, with 11 bases in between. Germline V CDR1 and CDR2: KGHSH, LQKENI. This CDR3 spans 14 amino acids. The CDR3 is CASSPAEGGTEAFF. DNA for the CDR3: TGTGCCAGCTCACCAGCCGAGGGCGGCACTGAAGCTTTCTTT.

This clonotype was picked up a small number of times. The chain recombines TRBV20-1 with TRBJ1-1, with TRBD1 matching over 7 bases. The CDR3 spans 12 residues. J gave up 6 bases and V 3 bases, and 4 bases lay outside the gene matches. CDR1 is DFQATT, CDR2 SNEGSKA, per germline (reference sequence). The CDR3 nucleotides are TGCAGTGCTAGTGCAGGGGGGGCTGAAGCTTTCTTT. Protein sequence: CSASAGGAEAFF.

This clonotype was seen repeatedly, ten times or more. The chain recombines TRBV4-1 with TRBJ2-1; D perhaps matches TRBD1 (7 bases). Trimming removed 8 bases from V and 2 bases from J, with 19 bases in between. The CDR3 contains 16 residues. The germline CDR1 and CDR2 sequences are MGHRA and YSYEKL. The CDR3 loop reads CASVGPSRGAYNEQFF. The CDR3 DNA follows: TGCGCCAGCGTGGGGCCTAGCAGGGGGGCCTACAATGAGCAGTTCTTC.

This chain uses TRBV5-1 with TRBJ2-5; 7 bases align to TRBD1. Germline V gene data show CDR1 as SGHRS and CDR2 as YFSETQ. The CDR3 is 14 residues long. V shed 7 bases and J 5 bases; nucleotides not matched to a gene: 11. The CDR3 sequence: CASGYTGVDETQYF. The CDR3 bases are TGCGCCAGCGGCTATACAGGGGTGGACGAGACCCAGTACTTC.

This clonotype was counted ten times or more. V gene TRBV27 combines with J gene TRBJ2-1, with D maybe TRBD1 (6 bases). Trimming took off 10 bases at V and 4 bases at J, with 11 bases between the two ends. The CDR3 runs to 12 residues. The germline CDR1 and CDR2 sequences are MNHEY and SMNVEV (reference sequence). CDR3 sequence reads: CATSDSYNEQFF. The CDR3 DNA sequence: TGTGCCACCTCGGACAGTTACAATGAGCAGTTCTTC.

This clonotype came up many times. V gene TRBV15 combines with J gene TRBJ2-1; 7 bases are a match to TRBD1. V was clipped by 2 bases and J by 5 bases; unmatched bases: 3. In germline, CDR1 is LNHNV, CDR2 YYDKDF (reference sequence). CDR3 length: 14 residues. The CDR3 protein is CATSRWQGDNEQFF. CDR3 nucleotide sequence: TGTGCCACCAGCAGATGGCAGGGGGACAATGAGCAGTTCTTC.

The chain carries TRBV12-3 or TRBV12-4 and TRBJ1-2; D not resolved. V lost 3 bases and J lost 5, with 10 bases in between. CDR3 size: 13 residues. CDR3 sequence (DNA): TGTGCCAGCAGTTTCAAGGAGAAATATGGCTACACCTTC. Encoded protein: CASSFKEKYGYTF.

The rearrangement links TRBV19 to TRBJ1-6, with D possibly being TRBD1 (5 bases). V shed 7 bases and J shed 7 bases, with 14 bases lying between them. This CDR3 region has 14 residues. Germline lookup yields CDR1 LNHDA and CDR2 SQIVND (reference sequence). This chain's CDR3 is CASNGAGRNSPLHF. CDR3 in DNA: TGTGCCAGTAATGGGGCAGGGAGGAATTCACCCCTCCACTTT.

The chain couples TRBV11-3 to TRBJ2-2, with 11 bases that match TRBD2. CDR1 and CDR2 (germline): SGHNT, YENEEA. The CDR3 runs 23 residues. V shed 1 base and J 8 bases; nucleotides not matched to a gene: 27. The CDR3 nucleotides are TGTGCCAGCAGCTTAGTCCTCTCCCGGGGGGCGCGGGTTAGCGGGGGGGCTTCGGGGGAGCTGTTTTTT. This encodes CASSLVLSRGARVSGGASGELFF.

In its sample, this clonotype was seen many times. The J gene is TRBJ2-1, the V gene TRBV3-1; 9 nucleotides align to TRBD2. With 1 base clipped from V and 4 bases from J, the junction kept 5 bases outside the gene matches. The CDR3 extends over 16 amino acids. CDR1 is LGHDT and CDR2 is YNNKEL in the germline V gene (reference sequence). The CDR3 sequence is CASSQVRAGGYNEQFF. The CDR3 DNA follows: TGTGCCAGCAGCCAAGTACGGGCGGGGGGGTACAATGAGCAGTTCTTC.

The chain combines TRBV6-5 with TRBJ1-1; D unresolved. The CDR3 is 15 residues long. V shed 0 bases and J shed 1 base, with 9 bases lying between them. CDR1 is MNHEY and CDR2 is SVGAGI in the germline V gene. DNA of the CDR3: TGTGCCAGCAGTTACTCGTGGAAGCAGAACACTGAAGCTTTCTTT. It translates to CASSYSWKQNTEAFF.

Many counts were recorded for this clonotype. The chain links TRBV7-9 to TRBJ2-7, with 12 bases that match TRBD1. Per germline, CDR1 SEHNR and CDR2 FQNEAQ (reference sequence). J was trimmed by 2 bases and V by 5 bases; bases with no gene match: 7. The CDR3 runs 16 residues. CDR3 in DNA: TGTGCCAGCAGCAGGGGACAGGGGGCGAGGGCCTACGAGCAGTACTTC. Amino acids: CASSRGQGARAYEQYF.

Many counts were recorded for this clonotype. J is TRBJ1-2 and V is TRBV7-2; D is unresolved. Trimming stripped 7 bases from V and 4 bases from J, with 16 bases between. CDR1 SGHTA and CDR2 FQGNSA come from the germline V gene. The CDR3 has 14 amino acids. CDR3 loop: CASTLGLGLYGYTF. The CDR3 bases are TGTGCCAGCACCCTGGGGTTGGGCCTCTATGGCTACACCTTC.

This clonotype was recorded many times. The chain joins TRBV20-1 to TRBJ1-1; D call uncertain. From germline, CDR1 is DFQATT and CDR2 SNEGSKA (reference sequence). Trimming took off 3 bases at V and 2 bases at J, with 10 bases between the two ends. This CDR3 spans 13 amino acids. DNA of the CDR3: TGCAGTGCTAGTCAGCAGCTAAACACTGAAGCTTTCTTT. Translating it yields CSASQQLNTEAFF.

The sample holds many counts of this clonotype. The genes are TRBV27 and TRBJ1-5; D gene ambiguous. This CDR3 spans 17 amino acids. Germline V lookup: CDR1 MNHEY, CDR2 SMNVEV (reference sequence). V was shortened by 6 bases and J by 4 bases, with 22 bases between the two germline ends. The CDR3 sequence is CASSLVYRGPRNQPQHF. CDR3 in DNA: TGTGCCAGCAGCCTCGTGTACAGAGGCCCTAGAAATCAGCCCCAGCATTTT.

There are a few counts of this clonotype. J is TRBJ2-7 and V is TRBV9; 8 bases are a match to TRBD2. Germline lookup yields CDR1 SGDLS and CDR2 YYNGEE. V was pared by 2 bases and J by 0 bases, with 4 bases of the junction left unmatched. CDR3 length: 15 amino acids. The CDR3, as DNA: TGTGCCAGCAGCGTCAGCGGGGGAAGCTCCTACGAGCAGTACTTC. This gives the protein CASSVSGGSSYEQYF. The variable domain in full, completed from reference TRBV9 and TRBJ2-7, reads DSGVTQTPKHLITATGQRVTLRCSPRSGDLSVYWYQQSLDQGLQFLIQYYNGEERAKGNILERFSAQQFPDLHSELNLSSLELGDSALYFCASSVSGGSSYEQYFGPGTRLTVT.

This clonotype was detected many times. This rearrangement joins TRBV30 to TRBJ1-5; D gene ambiguous. Germline V CDR1 and CDR2: GTSNPN, SVGIG (reference sequence). The length of the CDR3 is 14 residues. V was pared by 2 bases and J by 0 bases, with 8 bases between. Here the CDR3 reads CAWSRDTSNQPQHF. As DNA, the CDR3 is TGTGCCTGGAGTCGAGACACTAGCAATCAGCCCCAGCATTTT.

The chain has TRBV9 and TRBJ2-2; D remains unclear. Trimming left V 1 base short and J 6 bases short, with 1 base between. Germline values: CDR1 SGDLS, CDR2 YYNGEE. The CDR3 has 11 residues. CDR3 nucleotide sequence: TGTGCCAGCAGCGTACCCGGGGAGCTGTTTTTT. As protein: CASSVPGELFF. The variable domain in full, completed from reference TRBV9 and TRBJ2-2, reads DSGVTQTPKHLITATGQRVTLRCSPRSGDLSVYWYQQSLDQGLQFLIQYYNGEERAKGNILERFSAQQFPDLHSELNLSSLELGDSALYFCASSVPGELFFGEGSRLTVL.